This T cell receptor beta chain was recovered during a study of CD8 T cells in ankylosing spondylitis. TCRdb used MiXCR to reprocess the 5' RACE reads, holding one entry per CDR3 protein. The sample has approximately 250,000 distinct CDR3 sequences, roughly 8% seen once. In this sample, this clonotype turned up a few times. Input material: blood, either unsorted or a sorted T cell fraction (not recorded which). The receptor was derived from a female donor with ankylosing spondylitis or in good health (not recorded which).

The CDR3 loop reads CASSLQGARNYGYTF. The CDR3, as DNA: TGTGCCAGCAGCTTACAGGGGGCCCGAAATTATGGCTACACCTTC. The rearrangement links TRBV5-5 to TRBJ1-2, with 9 bases identical to TRBD1. Germline V gives CDR1 SGHKS, CDR2 YYEKEE (reference sequence). V trimming: 2 bases; J trimming: 5 bases; junction bases outside the gene matches: 7. This CDR3 has 15 residues.